This TCR beta chain was identified during a study of shared clonotypes between healthy human individuals. Study overall: CD8 memory received one plate per donor, CD8 naive two, CD4 memory three and CD4 naive three. Study observations and caveats: In having few donors, the study represented limited genetic and exposure-history diversity.

The authors ran the assay at deep level. Each PCR replicate from the sorted subsets contained about 200 ng DNA, which is some 32,000 T cell genomes. Assay: immunoSEQ multiplex PCR; the TCRdb copy retains only in-frame clones and omits some. Here the sample spans millions of clones, 85% to 95% being singletons. For this clone: What it binds is not known.

V lost 6 bases to trimming and J lost 0 bases, with 13 bases between them. The CDR3 is made up of 15 amino acids. The germline gives CDR1 MNHEY, CDR2 SMNVEV (reference sequence). The chain recombines TRBV27 with TRBJ2-3; D perhaps matches TRBD2 (7 bases). Material for sequencing was naive CD4+ T cells from PBMCs. Subset here: CD45RA+ positively selected. This receptor was taken from a man between 18 and 29 years old in good health. Some clones in this sample may be carry-over from other donors' samples. The CDR3 DNA sequence: TGTGCCAGCAGACTTCGGGGGGCAAGCACAGATACGCAGTATTTT. Its protein product is CASRLRGASTDTQYF.